The clone carrying this TCR beta chain was observed a single time. The sample belongs to a study of CD8 T cells in Susac syndrome. The J segment lost 5 bases and the V segment lost 0 bases, leaving 12 bases of the junction unmatched. From germline, CDR1 is SGHRS and CDR2 YFSETQ. This CDR3 contains 18 residues. RNA totalling about 0.45 to 1 ug underwent reverse transcription with random hexamers. TCRdb reanalysed the immunoSEQ multiplex PCR reads using MiXCR and keeps one entry per CDR3 protein. The data hold about 400,000 distinct CDR3 sequences, with around 83% observed a single time. The rearrangement uses TRBV5-1 and TRBJ2-1, with TRBD1 matching over 9 bases. Material for sequencing was CD8+ T cells from PBMCs. This sequence was found in a human donor with multiple sclerosis. CDR3 bases: TGCGCCAGCAGCTTGGCCTGGATCGAGGGACAGGGACACAATGAGCAGTTCTTC. Encoded protein: CASSLAWIEGQGHNEQFF.